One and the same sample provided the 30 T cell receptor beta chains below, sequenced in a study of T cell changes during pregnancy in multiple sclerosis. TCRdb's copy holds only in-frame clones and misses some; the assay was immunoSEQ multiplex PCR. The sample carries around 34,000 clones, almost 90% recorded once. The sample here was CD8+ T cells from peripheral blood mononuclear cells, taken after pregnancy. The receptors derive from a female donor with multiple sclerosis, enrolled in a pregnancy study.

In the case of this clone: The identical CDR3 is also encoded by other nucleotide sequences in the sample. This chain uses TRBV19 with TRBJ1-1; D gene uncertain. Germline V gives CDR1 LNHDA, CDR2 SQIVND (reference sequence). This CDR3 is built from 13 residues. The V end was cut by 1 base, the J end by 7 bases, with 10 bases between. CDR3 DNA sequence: TGTGCCAGTAGTATAGGAACGGGATTTGAAGCTTTCTTT. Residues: CASSIGTGFEAFF.

CDR3 bases: TGTGCCAGCAGCTTGGTAGACAATGAGCAGTTCTTC. Amino acid sequence: CASSLVDNEQFF. J is TRBJ2-1 and V is TRBV5-6; the D is unclear. V was cut by 0 bases and J by 5 bases, with 3 bases left in between. CDR3 size: 12 residues. Germline V gene data show CDR1 as SGHDT and CDR2 as YYEEEE. The entire variable domain, with the rest obtained from reference TRBV5-6 and TRBJ2-1, is as follows: DAGVTQSPTHLIKTRGQQVTLRCSPKSGHDTVSWYQQALGQGPQFIFQYYEEEERQRGNFPDRFSGHQFPNYSSELNVNALLLGDSALYLCASSLVDNEQFFGPGTRLTVL.

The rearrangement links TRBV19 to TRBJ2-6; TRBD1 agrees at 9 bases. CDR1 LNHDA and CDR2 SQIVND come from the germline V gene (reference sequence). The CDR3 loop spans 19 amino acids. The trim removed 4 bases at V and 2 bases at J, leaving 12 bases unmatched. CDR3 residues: CASSTLRTGEYAGANVLTF. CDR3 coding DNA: TGTGCCAGTAGTACACTTAGGACAGGGGAATATGCTGGGGCCAACGTCCTGACTTTC.

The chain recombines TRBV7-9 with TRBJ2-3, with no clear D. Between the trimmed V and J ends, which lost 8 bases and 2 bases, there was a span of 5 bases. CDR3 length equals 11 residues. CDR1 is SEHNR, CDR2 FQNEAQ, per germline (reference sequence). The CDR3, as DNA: TGTGCCAGCTCCCTCACAGATACGCAGTATTTT. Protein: CASSLTDTQYF.

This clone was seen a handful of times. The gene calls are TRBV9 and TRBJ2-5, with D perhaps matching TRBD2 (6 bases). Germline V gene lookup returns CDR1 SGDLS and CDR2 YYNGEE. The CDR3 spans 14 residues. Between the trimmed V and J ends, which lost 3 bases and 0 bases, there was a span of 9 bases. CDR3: CASSDGGNQETQYF. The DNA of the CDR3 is TGTGCCAGCAGCGACGGGGGAAACCAAGAGACCCAGTACTTC.

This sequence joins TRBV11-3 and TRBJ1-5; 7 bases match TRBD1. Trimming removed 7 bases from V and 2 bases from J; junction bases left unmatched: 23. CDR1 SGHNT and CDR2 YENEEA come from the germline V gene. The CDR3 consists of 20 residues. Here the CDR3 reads CASIYLAGRGSRLGNQPQHF. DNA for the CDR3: TGTGCCAGCATCTACCTCGCTGGCAGGGGGTCCCGGCTTGGCAATCAGCCCCAGCATTTT.

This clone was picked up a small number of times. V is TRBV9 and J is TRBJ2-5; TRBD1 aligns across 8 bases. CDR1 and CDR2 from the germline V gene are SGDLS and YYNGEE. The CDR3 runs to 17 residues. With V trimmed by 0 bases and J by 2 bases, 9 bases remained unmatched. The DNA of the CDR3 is TGTGCCAGCAGCGTAGCCGGGCAGGGGGCTATACAAGAGACCCAGTACTTC. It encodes CASSVAGQGAIQETQYF.

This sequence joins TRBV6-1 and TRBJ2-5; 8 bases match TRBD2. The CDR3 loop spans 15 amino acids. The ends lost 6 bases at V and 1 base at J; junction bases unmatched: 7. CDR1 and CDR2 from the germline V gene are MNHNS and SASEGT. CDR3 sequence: CASSASAGGQETQYF. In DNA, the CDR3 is TGTGCCAGCAGCGCATCGGCGGGGGGCCAAGAGACCCAGTACTTC.

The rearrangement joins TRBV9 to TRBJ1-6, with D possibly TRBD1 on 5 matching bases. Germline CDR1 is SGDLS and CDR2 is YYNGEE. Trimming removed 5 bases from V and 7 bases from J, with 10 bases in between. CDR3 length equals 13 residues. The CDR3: CASRTDSNSPLHF. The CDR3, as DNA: TGTGCCAGCAGGACAGATTCGAATTCACCCCTCCACTTT.

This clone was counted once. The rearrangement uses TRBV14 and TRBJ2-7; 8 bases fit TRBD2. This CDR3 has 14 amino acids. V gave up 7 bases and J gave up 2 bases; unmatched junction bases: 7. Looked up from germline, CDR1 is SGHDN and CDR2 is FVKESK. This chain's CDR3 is CASTPSGGPYEQYF. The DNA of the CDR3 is TGTGCCAGCACCCCCAGCGGGGGACCCTACGAGCAGTACTTC. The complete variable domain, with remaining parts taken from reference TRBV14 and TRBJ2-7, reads EAGVTQFPSHSVIEKGQTVTLRCDPISGHDNLYWYRRVMGKEIKFLLHFVKESKQDESGMPNNRFLAERTGGTYSTLKVQPAELEDSGVYFCASTPSGGPYEQYFGPGTRLTVT.

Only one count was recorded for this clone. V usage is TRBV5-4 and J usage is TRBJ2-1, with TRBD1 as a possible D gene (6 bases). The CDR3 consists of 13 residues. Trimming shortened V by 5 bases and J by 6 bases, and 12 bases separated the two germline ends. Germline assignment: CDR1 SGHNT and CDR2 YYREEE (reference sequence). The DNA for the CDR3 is TGTGCCAGCAGGCCAGGGGAAACCAATGAGCAGTTCTTC. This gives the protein CASRPGETNEQFF. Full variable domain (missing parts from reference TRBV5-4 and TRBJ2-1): ETGVTQSPTHLIKTRGQQVTLRCSSQSGHNTVSWYQQALGQGPQFIFQYYREEENGRGNFPPRFSGLQFPNYSSELNVNALELDDSALYLCASRPGETNEQFFGPGTRLTVL.

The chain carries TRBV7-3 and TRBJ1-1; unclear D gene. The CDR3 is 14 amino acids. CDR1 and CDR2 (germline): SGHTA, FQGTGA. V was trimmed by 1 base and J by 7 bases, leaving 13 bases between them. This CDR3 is CASSLIGGNHEAFF. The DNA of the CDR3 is TGTGCCAGCAGCTTAATAGGAGGAAATCATGAAGCTTTCTTT.

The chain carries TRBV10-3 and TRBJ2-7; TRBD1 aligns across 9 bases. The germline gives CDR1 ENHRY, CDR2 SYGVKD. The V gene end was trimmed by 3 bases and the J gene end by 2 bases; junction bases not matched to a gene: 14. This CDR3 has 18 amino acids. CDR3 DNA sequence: TGTGCCATCAGTGATACTACTGGGGACAGGGAGCCCCCCTACGAGCAGTACTTC. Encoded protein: CAISDTTGDREPPYEQYF.

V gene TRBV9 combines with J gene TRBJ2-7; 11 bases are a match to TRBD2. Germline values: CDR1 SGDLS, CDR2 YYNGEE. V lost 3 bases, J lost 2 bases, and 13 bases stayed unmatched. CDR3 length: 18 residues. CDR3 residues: CASSGASGGPLPAYEQYF. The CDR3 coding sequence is TGTGCCAGCAGCGGGGCTAGCGGGGGGCCCCTGCCCGCCTACGAGCAGTACTTC.

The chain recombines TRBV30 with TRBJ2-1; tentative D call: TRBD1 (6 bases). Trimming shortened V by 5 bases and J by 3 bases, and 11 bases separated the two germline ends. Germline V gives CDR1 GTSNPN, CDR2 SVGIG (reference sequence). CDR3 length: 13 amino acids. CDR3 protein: CAWGGSYYNEQFF. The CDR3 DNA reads TGTGCCTGGGGGGGCTCCTACTACAATGAGCAGTTCTTC.

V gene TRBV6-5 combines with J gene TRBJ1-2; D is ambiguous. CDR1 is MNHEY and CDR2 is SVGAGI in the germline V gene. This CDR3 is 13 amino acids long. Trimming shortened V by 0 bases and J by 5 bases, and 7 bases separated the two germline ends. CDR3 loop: CASSYSTGYGYTF. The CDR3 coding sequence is TGTGCCAGCAGTTACTCGACTGGATATGGCTACACCTTC.

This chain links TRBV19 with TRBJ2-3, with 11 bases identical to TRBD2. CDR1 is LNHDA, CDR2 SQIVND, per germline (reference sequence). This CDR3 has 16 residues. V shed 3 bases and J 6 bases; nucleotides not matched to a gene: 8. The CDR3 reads CASSISGGAGSDTQYF. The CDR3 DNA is TGTGCCAGTAGTATTAGCGGGGGGGCCGGGTCGGATACGCAGTATTTT.

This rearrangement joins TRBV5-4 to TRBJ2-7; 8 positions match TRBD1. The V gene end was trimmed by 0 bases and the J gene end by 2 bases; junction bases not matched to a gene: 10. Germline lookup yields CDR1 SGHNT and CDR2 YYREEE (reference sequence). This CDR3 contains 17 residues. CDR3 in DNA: TGTGCCAGCAGCTTGGCCTGGGGGACAGGCGTCCCCTACGAGCAGTACTTC. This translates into CASSLAWGTGVPYEQYF.

CDR3 bases: TGTGCCAGCAGCGTAGCCGACAGGGGCTACGAGCAGTACTTC. Encoded protein: CASSVADRGYEQYF. The genes are TRBV9 and TRBJ2-7, with 8 bases that match TRBD1. The CDR3 contains 14 residues. CDR1 and CDR2 from the germline V gene are SGDLS and YYNGEE. J gave up 3 bases and V 0 bases, and 2 bases lay outside the gene matches.

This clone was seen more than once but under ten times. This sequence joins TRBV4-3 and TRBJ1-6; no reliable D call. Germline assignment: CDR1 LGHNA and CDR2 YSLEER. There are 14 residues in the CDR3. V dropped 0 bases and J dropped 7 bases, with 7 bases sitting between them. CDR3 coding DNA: TGCGCCAGCAGCCAAGATGGCAGAAATTCACCCCTCCACTTT. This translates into CASSQDGRNSPLHF.

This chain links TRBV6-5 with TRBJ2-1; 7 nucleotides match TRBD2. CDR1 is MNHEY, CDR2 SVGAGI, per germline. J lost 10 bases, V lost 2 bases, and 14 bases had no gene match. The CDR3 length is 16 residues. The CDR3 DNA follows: TGTGCCAGCAGTTACACTCCGACTAGCCGTGGGAGGGAGCAGTTCTTC. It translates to CASSYTPTSRGREQFF.

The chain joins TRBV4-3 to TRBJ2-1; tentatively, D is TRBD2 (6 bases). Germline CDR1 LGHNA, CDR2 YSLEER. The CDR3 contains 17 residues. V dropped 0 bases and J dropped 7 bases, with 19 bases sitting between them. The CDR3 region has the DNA TGCGCCAGCAGCCAAGAAATTATAGGGGACTGGGGGAATGAGCAGTTCTTC. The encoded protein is CASSQEIIGDWGNEQFF.

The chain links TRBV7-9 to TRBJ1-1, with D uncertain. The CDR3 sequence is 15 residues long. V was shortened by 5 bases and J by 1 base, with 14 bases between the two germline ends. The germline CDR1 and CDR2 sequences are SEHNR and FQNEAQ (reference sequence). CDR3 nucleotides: TGTGCCAGCAGCCCTCCCGGACGGGAGAACACTGAAGCTTTCTTT. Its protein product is CASSPPGRENTEAFF.

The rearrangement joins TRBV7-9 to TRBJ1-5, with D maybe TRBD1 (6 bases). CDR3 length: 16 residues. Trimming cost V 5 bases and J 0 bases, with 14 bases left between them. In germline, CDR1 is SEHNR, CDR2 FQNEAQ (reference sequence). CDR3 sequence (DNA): TGTGCCAGCAGCCACAATCAAGGGGGTAGCAATCAGCCCCAGCATTTT. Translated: CASSHNQGGSNQPQHF.

In nucleotides, the CDR3 is TGTGCCTGGAGTGTAGGGCAGGGGAGAGGAGAGCAGTACTTC. Translation: CAWSVGQGRGEQYF. This sequence joins TRBV30 and TRBJ2-7, with D possibly being TRBD1 (6 bases). This CDR3 comprises 14 residues. The V end was cut by 0 bases, the J end by 7 bases, with 16 bases between. Per the germline V gene, CDR1 is GTSNPN and CDR2 is SVGIG (reference sequence). Variable domain in full (rest from reference TRBV30 and TRBJ2-7): SQTIHQWPATLVQPVGSPLSLECTVEGTSNPNLYWYRQAAGRGLQLLFYSVGIGQISSEVPQNLSASRPQDRQFILSSKKLLLSDSGFYLCAWSVGQGRGEQYFGPGTRLTVT.

In DNA form, the CDR3 reads TGTGCCAGCAGTCAAAGCGGGGGGACTGACAATGAGCAGTTCTTC. This sequence encodes CASSQSGGTDNEQFF. This chain uses TRBV6-8 with TRBJ2-1, with 9 bases aligning to TRBD2. The CDR3 length is 15 residues. Germline trimming cut 5 bases from V and 5 bases from J; bases unmatched to any gene: 7. Germline V lookup: CDR1 MNHGY, CDR2 SAAAGT.

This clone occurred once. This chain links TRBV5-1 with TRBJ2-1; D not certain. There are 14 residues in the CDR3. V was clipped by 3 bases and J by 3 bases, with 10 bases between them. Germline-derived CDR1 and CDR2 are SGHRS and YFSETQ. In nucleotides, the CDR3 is TGCGCCAGCAGCTACAACCGTAACTACAATGAGCAGTTCTTC. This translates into CASSYNRNYNEQFF. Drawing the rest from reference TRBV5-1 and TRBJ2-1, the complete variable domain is KAGVTQTPRYLIKTRGQQVTLSCSPISGHRSVSWYQQTPGQGLQFLFEYFSETQRNKGNFPGRFSGRQFSNSRSEMNVSTLELGDSALYLCASSYNRNYNEQFFGPGTRLTVL.

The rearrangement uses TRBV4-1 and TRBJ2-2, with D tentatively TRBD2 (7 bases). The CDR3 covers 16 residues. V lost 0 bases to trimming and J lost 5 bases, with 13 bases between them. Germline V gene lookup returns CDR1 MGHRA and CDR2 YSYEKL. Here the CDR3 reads CASSQDSGGGTGELFF. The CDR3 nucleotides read TGCGCCAGCAGCCAAGATTCGGGGGGCGGTACCGGGGAGCTGTTTTTT.

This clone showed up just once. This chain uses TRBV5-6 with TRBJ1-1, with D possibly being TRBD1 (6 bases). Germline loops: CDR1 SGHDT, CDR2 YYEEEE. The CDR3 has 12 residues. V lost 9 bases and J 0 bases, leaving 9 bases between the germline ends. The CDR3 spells CATQGMNTEAFF. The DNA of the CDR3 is TGTGCCACGCAGGGGATGAACACTGAAGCTTTCTTT.

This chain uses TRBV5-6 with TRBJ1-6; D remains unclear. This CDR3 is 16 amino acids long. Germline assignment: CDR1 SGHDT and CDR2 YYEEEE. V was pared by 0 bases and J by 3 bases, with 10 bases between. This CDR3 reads CASSLGAGFYNSPLHF. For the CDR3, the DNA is TGTGCCAGCAGCTTGGGGGCGGGTTTCTATAATTCACCCCTCCACTTT.